The source of this T cell receptor (beta chain) is a study of Ad26.COV2.S vaccination and SARS-CoV-2 variants. Overall study: Ad26.COV2.S shots went into the muscle once or twice, 56 days apart. General study points: Post-vaccination spike-specific CD8+ and CD4+ T cell responses reportedly had substantial breadth. Analyses that measured TCR breadth and depth may have underestimated total T cell responses.

As regards this clone: Its target is not known.

Libraries were prepared by immunoSEQ multiplex PCR; TCRdb keeps only in-frame clonotypes and omits some of them. In the table there are roughly 400,000 clones, roughly 90% of which are singletons. Germline CDR1 is SNHLY and CDR2 is FYNNEI. Deletions cut 7 bases from V and 8 bases from J, with 17 bases between. The CDR3 covers 14 residues. Sample treatment: roughly 18 received Ad26.COV2.S at low or high dose, single or two shots; 5 received placebo; per-sample allocation not given. The samples date from day 63 after the first vaccine or placebo injection. The TCR comes from a person aged 18-60 years who received the Ad26.COV2.S COVID-19 vaccine or a placebo. This chain links TRBV2 with TRBJ1-4; tentatively, D is TRBD1 (6 bases). The sample in question was peripheral blood, obtained in a trial of Ad26.COV2.S vaccine versus placebo. The CDR3 is CASNLPGQGEKLFF. CDR3 DNA: TGTGCCAGCAATCTCCCAGGGCAGGGGGAAAAACTGTTTTTT.